This is a list of T cell receptor beta chains from one sample in a study of cytomegalovirus exposure and HLA in healthy donors. This table comes from immunoSEQ multiplex PCR, and its TCRdb copy is limited to in-frame clones, with some not included. Among about 150,000 clones listed, roughly 80% were seen once. The sample was PBMCs. The receptors come from a man aged 25 to 40 in good health and CMV-seropositive. Each CDR3 is given with its conserved first and last residue. Each record gives: CDR3 DNA, CDR3 protein, D gene, V gene, clone size, J gene. A D gene is named only where the DNA matches it firmly. Expanded clones are given a class, and other clones once, few, many or no size at all.

TGTGCCAGCAACAGCAAGGAACCCACAGATACGCAGTATTTT	CASNSKEPTDTQYF	.	TRBV6-1	.	TRBJ2-3
TGTGCCAGCAGCTTAGATCATAGGACAGGGGTTTCGGGAGTGAACACTGAAGCTTTCTTT	CASSLDHRTGVSGVNTEAFF	TRBD1	TRBV11-2	.	TRBJ1-1
TGCAGCGTTGAAGAGGGACAGGGCCAAGAGACCCAGTACTTC	CSVEEGQGQETQYF	TRBD1	TRBV29-1	.	TRBJ2-5
TGCGCCAGCAGCCAAGGCGAGGGATCGGGCACCGGGGAGCTGTTTTTT	CASSQGEGSGTGELFF	.	TRBV4-1	.	TRBJ2-2
TGTGCCAGCAGCTTAACTTGGGGGCGTAACTATGGCTACACCTTC	CASSLTWGRNYGYTF	.	TRBV5-4	.	TRBJ1-2
TGTGCCAGCAGCGTAGTCGGGGAAATGACCGGGGAGCTGTTTTTT	CASSVVGEMTGELFF	.	TRBV9	.	TRBJ2-2
TGTGCCAGCAGCGTGGGGGGAAGGAACACTGAAGCTTTCTTT	CASSVGGRNTEAFF	.	TRBV9	.	TRBJ1-1
TGTGCCAGCAGCCTGACTAGCGCCAATTCGTACAATGAGCAGTTCTTC	CASSLTSANSYNEQFF	TRBD2	TRBV7-9	.	TRBJ2-1
TGTGCCTGGAGTGCCGGACAGGTCAATGAGCAGTTCTTC	CAWSAGQVNEQFF	TRBD1	TRBV30	.	TRBJ2-1
TGCGCCAGCAAGCAGAGGGCTGAGAACACCGGGGAGCTGTTTTTT	CASKQRAENTGELFF	.	TRBV5-1	.	TRBJ2-2
TGTTCCAGCAGCACGATAGCGGGGAAGAACACCGGGGAGCTGTTTTTT	CSSSTIAGKNTGELFF	TRBD2	TRBV7-9	.	TRBJ2-2
TGTGCCAGCAGCCCCCAAGGTGCAGCGGGGGGGATGGTCACCGGGGAGCTGTTTTTT	CASSPQGAAGGMVTGELFF	TRBD2	TRBV13	.	TRBJ2-2
TGCGCCAGCAACCCCCGAGGGGGGGCCACTGAAGCTTTCTTT	CASNPRGGATEAFF	.	TRBV5-1	.	TRBJ1-1
TGTGCCAGCAGCTTAGGGACGGACTACAGCTCCTACGAGCAGTACTTC	CASSLGTDYSSYEQYF	.	TRBV7-2	.	TRBJ2-7
TGTGCCTGGAGCGAATCCCCTCTAGGGGGCGAGACCCAGTACTTC	CAWSESPLGGETQYF	TRBD1	TRBV30	once	TRBJ2-5
TGTGCCAGCAGCTTAGTCGGGAGACCGGGCACAGATACGCAGTATTTT	CASSLVGRPGTDTQYF	.	TRBV7-8	.	TRBJ2-3
TGCGCCAGCAGCCTGGACAGGGACTCTGGAAACACCATATATTTT	CASSLDRDSGNTIYF	TRBD1	TRBV5-1	.	TRBJ1-3
TGTGCCAGCAGCTCGCTAACCCATATTGTCCAAGAGACCCAGTACTTC	CASSSLTHIVQETQYF	.	TRBV5-6	once	TRBJ2-5
TGCGCCAGCAGGGGGACAGGGGGCTTGAGCTACGAGCAGTACTTC	CASRGTGGLSYEQYF	TRBD1	TRBV2	once	TRBJ2-7
TGTGCCAGCTCACCACCGGGACTTTCGAGAGGGGAGCTGTTTTTT	CASSPPGLSRGELFF	.	TRBV18	.	TRBJ2-2
TGTGCCAGCAGCCCCCTTCCTAGCGGGAGCAGAGAGACCCAGTACTTC	CASSPLPSGSRETQYF	TRBD2	TRBV7-2	once	TRBJ2-5
TGTGCCAGCAGCCTGACAGGGACAAATGAAAAACTGTTTTTT	CASSLTGTNEKLFF	TRBD1	TRBV5-6	.	TRBJ1-4
TGTGCCAGCTCATCAAGGACTCCGGGACAGGGGGCCTACGAGCAGTACTTC	CASSSRTPGQGAYEQYF	TRBD1	TRBV18	.	TRBJ2-7
TGTGCCAGCAGCTCGGATTATGGGGGGGCCAACTATGGCTACACCTTC	CASSSDYGGANYGYTF	.	TRBV5-6	.	TRBJ1-2
TGCGCCAGCAGCTTGGCAGGGGGTTTGTACAATGAGCAGTTCTTC	CASSLAGGLYNEQFF	TRBD1	TRBV5-1	.	TRBJ2-1
TGCAGTGCTAGAGATCCTCCTGAAGCTTTCTTT	CSARDPPEAFF	.	TRBV20-1	.	TRBJ1-1
TGTGCCAGCAGCAAAGAGGCGGCCCCGACAGGGATCACTGAAGCTTTCTTT	CASSKEAAPTGITEAFF	.	TRBV21-1	.	TRBJ1-1
TGTGCCAGCAGTGAAGGAGTAATCTCCTACAATGAGCAGTTCTTC	CASSEGVISYNEQFF	.	TRBV6-1	.	TRBJ2-1
TGTGCCAGCAGGCCGCAGGGGCTGAACACTGAAGCTTTCTTT	CASRPQGLNTEAFF	.	TRBV27	.	TRBJ1-1